This T cell receptor (beta chain) derives from a study of blood T cell repertoires in COVID-19. TCRdb's table, derived via immunoSEQ multiplex PCR, lists solely in-frame clones and lacks some. The sample includes 300,000 to 400,000 clones, 87% of them seen just once. Germline V CDR1 and CDR2: GTSNPN, SVGIG (reference sequence). V was pared by 0 bases and J by 7 bases, with 22 bases between. The CDR3 length is 18 residues. This TCR was sampled from a woman aged 45-65 years with COVID-19, enrolled during active disease. The sample consisted of peripheral blood. The chain joins TRBV30 to TRBJ1-6, with D unclear. CDR3 amino acids: CAWSVRSAGLTLNSPLHF. In nucleotides, the CDR3 is TGTGCCTGGAGTGTACGTTCTGCTGGGCTAACGTTAAATTCACCCCTCCACTTT.